These 27 T cell receptor beta chains were all obtained from the same sample, sequenced in a study of blood T cell repertoires in COVID-19. Libraries were prepared by immunoSEQ multiplex PCR; TCRdb keeps only in-frame clonotypes and omits some of them. The sample consists of 200,000 to 250,000 clones, less than 85% of them appearing once. Sample: peripheral blood. The origin of the receptors is a woman between 65 and 79 years old with acute or convalescent COVID-19.

V gene TRBV6-5 combines with J gene TRBJ2-7; 8 positions agree with TRBD1. The ends lost 5 bases at V and 3 bases at J; junction bases unmatched: 6. Looked up from germline, CDR1 is MNHEY and CDR2 is SVGAGI. This CDR3 is built from 14 residues. CDR3: CASSPSRGRYEQYF. The CDR3 region has the DNA TGTGCCAGCAGTCCCTCCAGGGGGCGCTACGAGCAGTACTTC.

The chain recombines TRBV7-9 with TRBJ1-4, with a weak D call TRBD1 (6 bases). Germline V gives CDR1 SEHNR, CDR2 FQNEAQ (reference sequence). Trimming took 5 bases from V and 0 from J, leaving 10 bases between them. The CDR3 consists of 15 residues. The CDR3 nucleotides read TGTGCCAGCAGCGCCTCAGGGGCAACTAATGAAAAACTGTTTTTT. It encodes CASSASGATNEKLFF.

The chain joins TRBV28 to TRBJ1-6, with 8 nucleotides matching TRBD1. Per the germline V gene, CDR1 is MDHEN and CDR2 is SYDVKM. Trimming removed 2 bases from V and 5 bases from J; junction bases left unmatched: 2. The CDR3 has 15 residues. The DNA of the CDR3 is TGTGCCAGCAGTTTAGGGACAGGACATAATTCACCCCTCCACTTT. It encodes CASSLGTGHNSPLHF.

The chain links TRBV19 to TRBJ2-2, with 7 positions matching TRBD1. The J segment lost 2 bases and the V segment lost 5 bases, leaving 11 bases of the junction unmatched. This CDR3 contains 17 residues. CDR1 is LNHDA and CDR2 is SQIVND in the germline V gene (reference sequence). CDR3 in amino acids: CASSSQSRDSNTGELFF. The CDR3 DNA sequence: TGTGCCAGTAGTTCGCAATCCAGGGACAGCAACACCGGGGAGCTGTTTTTT.

This clone has only a few counts. The rearrangement uses TRBV5-1 and TRBJ2-5; 10 nucleotides match TRBD1. V shed 2 bases, J shed 3 bases, and the junction held 4 bases outside the gene matches. The CDR3 runs 15 residues. The germline V gene encodes CDR1 SGHRS and CDR2 YFSETQ. Here the CDR3 reads CASSFDRGREETQYF. The CDR3 DNA reads as TGCGCCAGCAGCTTTGACAGGGGGCGAGAAGAGACCCAGTACTTC.

Only a few counts were recorded for this clone. This rearrangement joins TRBV2 to TRBJ2-2; unclear D gene. Trimming took 6 bases from V and 3 from J, leaving 5 bases between them. The CDR3 has 12 amino acids. Germline CDR1 SNHLY, CDR2 FYNNEI. The CDR3 loop is CASRDYTGELFF. The CDR3 DNA is TGTGCCAGCAGAGACTACACCGGGGAGCTGTTTTTT. The full variable domain, completed using reference TRBV2 and TRBJ2-2, is EPEVTQTPSHQVTQMGQEVILRCVPISNHLYFYWYRQILGQKVEFLVSFYNNEISEKSEIFDDQFSVERPDGSNFTLKIRSTKLEDSAMYFCASRDYTGELFFGEGSRLTVL.

The chain couples TRBV19 to TRBJ1-5, with 11 bases fitting TRBD1. The CDR3 loop spans 16 amino acids. Trimming removed 1 base from V and 4 bases from J; junction bases left unmatched: 3. From germline, CDR1 is LNHDA and CDR2 SQIVND (reference sequence). The CDR3 DNA sequence: TGTGCCAGTAGTATAGTAGGGACAGGGGGAAATCAGCCCCAGCATTTT. Translated: CASSIVGTGGNQPQHF.

The CDR3 nucleotides read TGTGCCAGCAGCCAAGATACACAACGCATGAACACTGAAGCTTTCTTT. It encodes CASSQDTQRMNTEAFF. The chain links TRBV4-2 to TRBJ1-1; D uncertain. Per germline, CDR1 LGHNA and CDR2 YNFKEQ. V lost 0 bases, J lost 0 bases, and 11 bases lay in between. CDR3 length equals 16 residues.

The chain carries TRBV28 and TRBJ1-2; 7 bases fit TRBD1. The germline gives CDR1 MDHEN, CDR2 SYDVKM. Trimming removed 7 bases from V and 4 bases from J; junction bases left unmatched: 9. The CDR3 is made up of 14 amino acids. The CDR3, as DNA: TGTGCCAGCATCTCAGGGGGTGTCGGCTATGGCTACACCTTC. Its protein product is CASISGGVGYGYTF.

The chain employs TRBV27 and TRBJ2-7, with 10 nucleotides matching TRBD2. V shed 11 bases, J shed 0 bases, and the junction held 16 bases outside the gene matches. CDR3 length equals 17 residues. The germline V gene has CDR1 MNHEY and CDR2 SMNVEV (reference sequence). The CDR3 DNA sequence: TGTGCCTCCCCCGGCAGACTAGCGGGCCAGACCTCCTACGAGCAGTACTTC. Protein product: CASPGRLAGQTSYEQYF.

Comments on this clone: A much larger clone lies one base from this, so it may be a read error. This specimen includes other DNA sequences encoding the same CDR3. V usage is TRBV12-3 or TRBV12-4 and J usage is TRBJ2-3, with D unclear. CDR3 length: 13 amino acids. Trimming shortened V by 6 bases and J by 0 bases, and 7 bases separated the two germline ends. The CDR3: CASRPYSTDTQYF. The DNA for the CDR3 is TGTGCCAGCAGGCCCTATAGCACAGATACGCAGTATTTT.

This clone was seen a handful of times. The rearrangement links TRBV6-5 to TRBJ1-5, with D unresolved. The CDR3 is 13 amino acids. Germline values: CDR1 MNHEY, CDR2 SVGAGI. V was trimmed by 5 bases and J by 4 bases, leaving 9 bases between them. The CDR3 sequence: CASSPNQNQPQHF. The CDR3 region has the DNA TGTGCCAGCAGTCCTAACCAAAATCAGCCCCAGCATTTT.

The chain employs TRBV6-5 and TRBJ2-6; D unresolved. Germline CDR1 is MNHEY and CDR2 is SVGAGI. The CDR3 totals 15 residues. The ends were cut back, 6 bases at V and 0 bases at J, with 9 bases in the middle. CDR3 protein: CASRGLSSGANVLTF. The CDR3 nucleotides read TGTGCCAGCAGGGGCCTAAGCTCTGGGGCCAACGTCCTGACTTTC.

This clone was seen a few times. This chain connects TRBV2 to TRBJ2-2, with a weak D call TRBD2 (7 bases). This CDR3 is 17 amino acids long. V lost 6 bases and J lost 10, with 27 bases in between. CDR1 and CDR2 (germline): SNHLY, FYNNEI. CDR3: CASRAASGAGRQVELFF. The CDR3 bases are TGTGCCAGCAGGGCGGCTAGCGGAGCGGGGAGACAGGTGGAGCTGTTTTTT.

The gene calls are TRBV7-2 and TRBJ1-1; D gene uncertain. The CDR3 has 13 amino acids. CDR1 and CDR2 from the germline V gene are SGHTA and FQGNSA. V was trimmed by 3 bases and J by 0 bases, leaving 5 bases between them. CDR3 sequence reads: CASSFFLNTEAFF. The DNA for the CDR3 is TGTGCCAGCAGCTTTTTCTTGAACACTGAAGCTTTCTTT. The full variable domain, its missing parts supplied by reference TRBV7-2 and TRBJ1-1, is GAGVSQSPSNKVTEKGKDVELRCDPISGHTALYWYRQSLGQGLEFLIYFQGNSAPDKSGLPSDRFSAERTGGSVSTLTIQRTQQEDSAVYLCASSFFLNTEAFFGQGTRLTVV.

The chain links TRBV6-5 to TRBJ1-1; D remains unclear. Germline V gives CDR1 MNHEY, CDR2 SVGAGI. The ends were cut back, 7 bases at V and 5 bases at J, with 17 bases in the middle. The CDR3 length is 14 residues. The CDR3 loop reads CASTPPLSRTEAFF. The CDR3 DNA sequence: TGTGCCAGCACCCCTCCCTTATCGAGAACTGAAGCTTTCTTT.

This chain connects TRBV3-1 (or the pseudogene TRBV3-2) to TRBJ2-6; D is possibly TRBD2 (5 bases). V was shortened by 4 bases and J by 7 bases, with 14 bases between the two germline ends. The CDR3 extends over 15 amino acids. From germline, CDR1 is LGHDT and CDR2 YNNKEL (reference sequence). The CDR3 region is CASSRSEGTANVLTF. The CDR3 DNA sequence: TGTGCCAGCAGCCGCAGCGAGGGCACCGCCAACGTCCTGACTTTC.

V usage is TRBV2 and J usage is TRBJ2-5; 8 bases fit TRBD2. Trimming at V came to 4 bases and at J to 1 base, leaving 5 bases not matched to a gene. The CDR3 runs to 15 residues. The germline gives CDR1 SNHLY, CDR2 FYNNEI. CDR3 in DNA: TGTGCCAGCAGTGTCGGGGGGGCGGGCCAAGAGACCCAGTACTTC. Translated: CASSVGGAGQETQYF.

The V gene is TRBV4-1, the J gene TRBJ2-1; 9 bases are a match to TRBD2. The V gene's germline CDR1 is MGHRA and CDR2 YSYEKL. The CDR3 covers 22 residues. V was pared by 0 bases and J by 0 bases, with 18 bases of the junction left unmatched. CDR3 loop: CASSQDVPTGTSLLSSYNEQFF. DNA of the CDR3: TGCGCCAGCAGCCAAGATGTCCCCACCGGGACTAGCTTACTAAGCTCCTACAATGAGCAGTTCTTC.

V gene TRBV6-5 combines with J gene TRBJ2-3; 10 nucleotides align to TRBD1. The V gene's germline CDR1 is MNHEY and CDR2 SVGAGI. With 4 bases clipped from V and 6 bases from J, the junction kept 7 bases outside the gene matches. CDR3 size: 15 residues. The DNA of the CDR3 is TGTGCCAGCAGTTCCAGACAGGGGGCCGGGGATACGCAGTATTTT. It yields the protein CASSSRQGAGDTQYF.

This clone was counted between two and nine times. The CDR3 loop reads CASSQARPGAANTGELFF. The DNA of the CDR3 is TGTGCCAGCAGCCAAGCCCGACCGGGAGCGGCGAACACCGGGGAGCTGTTTTTT. The chain is built from TRBV4-2 and TRBJ2-2, with a weak D call TRBD2 (6 bases). V shed 1 base and J shed 0 bases, with 15 bases lying between them. This CDR3 is 18 amino acids long. The germline CDR1 and CDR2 sequences are LGHNA and YNFKEQ.

The chain carries TRBV19 and TRBJ2-7; 12 nucleotides match TRBD1. The junction had 5 bases not matched to a gene; V was cut back by 6 bases and J by 5 bases. This CDR3 is built from 14 residues. Germline CDR1 LNHDA, CDR2 SQIVND (reference sequence). The CDR3 DNA reads TGTGCCAGTAGGGGGACAGGGGGCATGGACGAGCAGTACTTC. Encoded protein: CASRGTGGMDEQYF.

The chain has TRBV19 and TRBJ1-5; 9 bases map to TRBD1. The CDR3 consists of 17 residues. Germline CDR1 is LNHDA and CDR2 is SQIVND (reference sequence). V shed 4 bases, J shed 2 bases, and the junction held 9 bases outside the gene matches. This CDR3 is CASSTQGAGRGNQPQHF. The CDR3 nucleotides read TGTGCCAGTAGTACACAGGGGGCGGGTAGGGGCAATCAGCCCCAGCATTTT.

The genes are TRBV18 and TRBJ1-2, with D maybe TRBD1 (6 bases). The V end lost 3 bases, the J end lost 6 bases, and 11 bases lay between the germline ends. The CDR3 sequence is 13 residues long. The V gene's germline CDR1 is KGHSH and CDR2 LQKENI. CDR3 region: CASSPQGLDGYTF. As DNA, the CDR3 is TGTGCCAGCTCACCCCAGGGGCTCGATGGCTACACCTTC.

This sequence joins TRBV2 and TRBJ2-3; 8 nucleotides agree with TRBD1. CDR3 length: 14 amino acids. Germline-derived CDR1 and CDR2 are SNHLY and FYNNEI. The J segment lost 0 bases and the V segment lost 6 bases, leaving 2 bases of the junction unmatched. The CDR3 coding sequence is TGTGCCAGCAGCCGACAGGGGAGCACAGATACGCAGTATTTT. Translation: CASSRQGSTDTQYF. The full variable domain, completed using reference TRBV2 and TRBJ2-3, is EPEVTQTPSHQVTQMGQEVILRCVPISNHLYFYWYRQILGQKVEFLVSFYNNEISEKSEIFDDQFSVERPDGSNFTLKIRSTKLEDSAMYFCASSRQGSTDTQYFGPGTRLTVL.

The rearrangement joins TRBV22-1 to TRBJ1-2. TRBV22-1 is tagged as a pseudogene. The CDR3 runs 15 residues. The CDR3 DNA follows: TGTCCTGGGAGCCCAAAGACGACGGAGGACTGCGGCTACACCTTC. Translating gives CPGSPKTTEDCGYTF.

This clone was seen only a few times. CDR3 nucleotide sequence: TGCGCCAGCAGAGAGACAGGGGGCTATGGCTACACCTTC. Its protein product is CASRETGGYGYTF. This sequence joins TRBV5-1 and TRBJ1-2; TRBD1 matches 9 bases. Unmatched junction bases numbered 3, after V lost 5 bases and J lost 4 bases. The CDR3 loop spans 13 amino acids. Germline CDR1 reads SGHRS; CDR2 reads YFSETQ.